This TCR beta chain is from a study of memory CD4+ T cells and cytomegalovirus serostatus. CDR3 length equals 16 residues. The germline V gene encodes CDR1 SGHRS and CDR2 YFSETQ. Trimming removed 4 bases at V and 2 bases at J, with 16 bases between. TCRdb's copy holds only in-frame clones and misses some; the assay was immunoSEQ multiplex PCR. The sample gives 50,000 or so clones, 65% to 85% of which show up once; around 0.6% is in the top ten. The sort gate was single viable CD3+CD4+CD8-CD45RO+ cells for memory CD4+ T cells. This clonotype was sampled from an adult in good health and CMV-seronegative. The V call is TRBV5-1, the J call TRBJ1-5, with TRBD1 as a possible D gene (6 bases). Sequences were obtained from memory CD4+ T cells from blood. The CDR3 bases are TGCGCCAGCAGCCCGGGAGGGGGAATGGGCAATCAGCCCCAGCATTTT. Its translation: CASSPGGGMGNQPQHF.